Listed below are T cell receptor beta chains from one sample, sequenced in a study of blood T cell repertoires in COVID-19. Method: immunoSEQ multiplex PCR; TCRdb's copy keeps in-frame clones and lacks some. The data show 150,000 to 250,000 clones, approximately 84% seen once. Sequencing was done on a sample of PBMCs or T cells enriched from blood (not recorded which). Source of these receptors: a man in his forties who had recovered from COVID-19. Each CDR3 is given with its conserved first and last residue. Fields, in order: J gene, V gene, D gene, clone size, CDR3 protein, CDR3 DNA. The D gene is left open where the match is weak. Expanded clones get a size class; other rows say once, few or many, or leave the size out.

>TRBJ2-6|TRBV4-2|-|-
CASSQDRSVSGNVLTF
TGTGCCAGCAGCCAAGATCGGTCTGTTTCTGGCAACGTCCTGACTTTC
>TRBJ2-7|TRBV7-9|-|-
CASSESTGSRNEQYF
TGTGCCAGCAGCGAATCAACCGGGTCGAGGAACGAGCAGTACTTC
>TRBJ2-1|TRBV2|TRBD2|-
CASPGIIAGGGKTYNEQFF
TGTGCCAGCCCCGGGATCATAGCGGGGGGGGGTAAAACCTACAATGAGCAGTTCTTC
>TRBJ2-7|TRBV11-3|TRBD1|once
CASSPGFGTASYEQYF
TGTGCCAGCAGCCCCGGTTTTGGGACAGCCTCCTACGAGCAGTACTTC
>TRBJ1-5|TRBV30|-|-
CAWSYRVGAQPQHF
TGTGCCTGGAGTTACAGGGTAGGTGCTCAGCCCCAGCATTTT
>TRBJ2-5|TRBV4-2|-|-
CASRGGAGETQYF
TGTGCCAGCAGGGGGGGGGCCGGAGAGACCCAGTACTTC
>TRBJ2-1|TRBV7-2|TRBD1|-
CASSFRQGGEQFF
TGTGCCAGCAGCTTCAGACAGGGGGGTGAGCAGTTCTTC
>TRBJ1-2|TRBV5-1|-|once
CASSLRQDRNYGYTF
TGCGCCAGCAGCCTTCGACAGGATCGGAACTATGGCTACACCTTC
>TRBJ1-6|TRBV7-8|-|-
CASSLRQNNSPLHF
TGTGCCAGCAGCTTAAGACAGAATAATTCACCCCTCCACTTT
>TRBJ2-1|TRBV3-1/TRBV3-2|TRBD1|-
CASSLGTGEFNEQFF
TGTGCCAGCAGCCTCGGGACAGGGGAGTTTAATGAGCAGTTCTTC
>TRBJ2-1|TRBV4-2|-|-
CASSTPGLAGVYNEQFF
TGTGCCAGCAGCACCCCTGGTCTGGCCGGAGTCTACAATGAGCAGTTCTTC
>TRBJ2-7|TRBV25-1|-|-
CASSGSPMAAQYF
TGTGCCAGCAGTGGATCCCCAATGGCGGCGCAGTACTTC
>TRBJ1-1|TRBV10-3|TRBD1|-
CAISQGAHGTEAFF
TGTGCCATCAGTCAGGGGGCGCACGGCACTGAAGCTTTCTTT
>TRBJ1-2|TRBV7-2|TRBD1|-
CASSSRDRLGGYTF
TGTGCCAGCAGCTCCAGGGACAGGCTCGGGGGCTACACCTTC
>TRBJ1-1|TRBV6-5|-|-
CASSLQQVGDEAFF
TGTGCCAGCAGTCTTCAACAGGTCGGTGACGAAGCTTTCTTT
>TRBJ1-2|TRBV19|-|-
CASSPGLEYGYTF
TGTGCCAGTAGTCCGGGGTTGGAGTATGGCTACACCTTC
>TRBJ1-1|TRBV14|TRBD1|-
CASSLTGNMNTEAFF
TGTGCCAGCAGCTTGACAGGGAATATGAACACTGAAGCTTTCTTT
>TRBJ1-5|TRBV7-8|TRBD1|-
CASSTSPGTGVGNQPQHF
TGTGCCAGCAGCACAAGTCCCGGGACAGGGGTTGGCAATCAGCCCCAGCATTTT
>TRBJ1-5|TRBV24-1|-|-
CATSPAGNQPQHF
TGTGCCACCAGCCCGGCAGGTAATCAGCCCCAGCATTTT
>TRBJ2-2|TRBV3-1/TRBV3-2|-|-
CASSRGSTGWNTGELFF
TGTGCCAGCAGCCGGGGTTCGACAGGCTGGAACACCGGGGAGCTGTTTTTT
>TRBJ1-6|TRBV14|-|-
CASSQDEAFSYNSPLHF
TGTGCCAGCAGCCAAGATGAGGCGTTCTCCTATAATTCACCCCTCCACTTT
>TRBJ2-5|TRBV29-1|-|-
CSVVVGMNRDRETQYF
TGCAGCGTTGTGGTTGGAATGAACAGGGATCGAGAGACCCAGTACTTC
>TRBJ1-2|TRBV5-1|TRBD1|-
CASSLRQGNYGYTF
TGCGCCAGCAGCTTGCGACAGGGGAACTATGGCTACACCTTC
>TRBJ1-1|TRBV5-1|-|-
CASTNVMNTEAFF
TGCGCCAGCACCAATGTCATGAACACTGAAGCTTTCTTT
>TRBJ2-1|TRBV5-4|TRBD1|-
CASSLGATGYNEQFF
TGTGCCAGCAGCCTGGGGGCGACAGGGTACAATGAGCAGTTCTTC
>TRBJ1-5|TRBV3-1/TRBV3-2|-|-
CASSQDRYQPQHF
TGTGCCAGCAGCCAAGACAGATATCAGCCCCAGCATTTT
>TRBJ2-7|TRBV7-9|TRBD1|-
CASSNRQGEPYEQYF
TGTGCCAGCAGCAACCGACAGGGAGAACCTTACGAGCAGTACTTC
>TRBJ1-2|TRBV29-1|TRBD1|-
CSVEGQGSYGYTF
TGCAGCGTTGAAGGACAGGGAAGCTATGGCTACACCTTC
>TRBJ2-5|TRBV5-6|TRBD1|-
CASSILTGGKETQYF
TGTGCCAGCAGCATCCTTACAGGGGGCAAAGAGACCCAGTACTTC
>TRBJ1-1|TRBV15|-|few
CATSRDSEAFF
TGTGCCACCAGCAGGGACAGTGAAGCTTTCTTT
>TRBJ1-6|TRBV10-3|-|few
CAISPSSQGGSPLHF
TGTGCCATCAGTCCTTCTAGCCAGGGAGGTTCACCCCTCCACTTT
>TRBJ1-1|TRBV10-3|TRBD1|-
CAIKSDPRGTEAFF
TGTGCCATCAAATCGGACCCCAGGGGGACTGAAGCTTTCTTT
>TRBJ2-7|TRBV24-1|-|-
CATTDEQYF
TGTGCCACCACCGACGAGCAGTACTTC
>TRBJ2-1|TRBV20-1|-|few
CSASRAATLAEQFF
TGCAGTGCTAGTCGTGCGGCAACCCTCGCTGAGCAGTTCTTC
>TRBJ1-5|TRBV4-2|TRBD1|-
CASSQVGQGEGRPQHF
TGTGCCAGCAGCCAAGTGGGACAGGGGGAAGGGCGGCCCCAGCATTTT
>TRBJ1-1|TRBV5-1|TRBD1|-
CASGLQGAGSTEAFF
TGCGCCAGCGGTCTTCAGGGGGCGGGAAGCACTGAAGCTTTCTTT
>TRBJ1-1|TRBV3-1/TRBV3-2|-|-
CASSQAGRIMNTEAFF
TGTGCCAGCAGCCAGGCAGGCAGAATTATGAACACTGAAGCTTTCTTT
>TRBJ1-2|TRBV5-4|-|-
CASSLFPRTVNYGYTF
TGTGCCAGCAGCTTGTTCCCTCGAACAGTAAACTATGGCTACACCTTC
>TRBJ2-5|TRBV24-1|TRBD1|-
CATSAPGQGVTQYF
TGTGCCACCAGTGCCCCCGGACAGGGAGTGACCCAGTACTTC
>TRBJ1-2|TRBV6-5|TRBD1|-
CASSSPGTANYGYTF
TGTGCCAGCAGTTCCCCCGGGACAGCTAACTATGGCTACACCTTC
>TRBJ2-3|TRBV18|-|-
CASSPATGATTQYF
TGTGCCAGCTCACCAGCGACGGGAGCGACTACGCAGTATTTT
>TRBJ1-2|TRBV6-5|-|few
CASSYSTGANYGYTF
TGTGCCAGCAGTTACTCAACGGGAGCTAACTATGGCTACACCTTC
>TRBJ2-5|TRBV9|-|-
CASSGLGETQYF
TGTGCCAGCAGCGGACTAGGGGAGACCCAGTACTTC
>TRBJ2-5|TRBV7-3|TRBD2|-
CASSLGLGQKETQYF
TGTGCCAGCAGCTTGGGACTAGGTCAAAAAGAGACCCAGTACTTC
>TRBJ1-4|TRBV7-2|-|once
CASSLARMGEANEKLFF
TGTGCCAGCAGCTTAGCGCGAATGGGGGAGGCTAATGAAAAACTGTTTTTT
>TRBJ2-7|TRBV7-2|-|-
CASSSQRGLVYEQYF
TGTGCCAGCAGCTCTCAAAGGGGTTTGGTCTACGAGCAGTACTTC
>TRBJ1-5|TRBV5-1|-|-
CASRLGAGNNQPQHF
TGCGCCAGCAGACTTGGGGCAGGCAATAATCAGCCCCAGCATTTT
>TRBJ1-2|TRBV6-2/TRBV6-3|-|-
CASSYLRQALYGYTF
TGTGCCAGCAGTTACCTCAGACAGGCCCTCTATGGCTACACCTTC
>TRBJ1-2|TRBV5-4|-|-
CASSRLDRANYGYTF
TGTGCCAGCAGCCGACTGGACAGAGCTAACTATGGCTACACCTTC
>TRBJ1-6|TRBV5-1|-|-
CASSPNSRQWSSYNSPLHF
TGCGCCAGCAGCCCAAATAGCCGACAGTGGAGCTCCTATAATTCACCCCTCCACTTT
>TRBJ1-3|TRBV18|-|-
CASSPQGSGNTIYF
TGTGCCAGCTCGCCCCAGGGCTCTGGAAACACCATATATTTT
>TRBJ2-7|TRBV29-1|-|-
CSVVRDGTYEQYF
TGCAGCGTCGTGCGGGACGGAACCTACGAGCAGTACTTC
>TRBJ1-2|TRBV9|TRBD1|-
CASSSGQGAGYGYTF
TGTGCCAGCAGCTCTGGACAGGGGGCTGGCTATGGCTACACCTTC
>TRBJ1-1|TRBV11-2|-|-
CASRNPGRKDTEAFF
TGTGCCAGCAGAAACCCAGGGAGGAAGGACACTGAAGCTTTCTTT
>TRBJ1-4|TRBV6-6|TRBD1|-
CASSYRGQGSEKLFF
TGTGCCAGCAGTTACCGAGGACAGGGCAGTGAAAAACTGTTTTTT
>TRBJ2-7|TRBV19|TRBD2|-
CASSPRRGVRYEQYF
TGTGCCAGTAGTCCCCGCCGGGGGGTTCGCTACGAGCAGTACTTC
>TRBJ2-1|TRBV4-3|-|-
CASSQEKPSNEQFF
TGCGCCAGCAGCCAAGAAAAACCTAGCAATGAGCAGTTCTTC
>TRBJ1-5|TRBV24-1|-|-
CATSDSRHPSGPQHF
TGTGCCACCAGTGACTCAAGACATCCATCTGGGCCCCAGCATTTT
>TRBJ1-5|TRBV5-6|-|-
CASSRSGYTRNQPQHF
TGTGCCAGCAGCCGCTCAGGGTATACGCGCAATCAGCCCCAGCATTTT
>TRBJ2-3|TRBV29-1|TRBD2|-
CSVASRGGRLDTQYF
TGCAGCGTTGCGTCGCGGGGGGGCCGGCTAGATACGCAGTATTTT